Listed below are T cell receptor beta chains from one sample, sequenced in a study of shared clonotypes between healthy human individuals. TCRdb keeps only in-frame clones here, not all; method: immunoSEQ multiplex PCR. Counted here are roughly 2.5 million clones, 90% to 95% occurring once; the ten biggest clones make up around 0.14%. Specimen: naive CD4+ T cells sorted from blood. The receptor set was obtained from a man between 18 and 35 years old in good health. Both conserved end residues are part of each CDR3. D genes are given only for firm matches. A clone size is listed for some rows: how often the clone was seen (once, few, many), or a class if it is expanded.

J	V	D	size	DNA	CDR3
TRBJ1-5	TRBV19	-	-	TGTGCCAGTAGTTTCGGCGGCTTTCAGCCCCAGCATTTT	CASSFGGFQPQHF
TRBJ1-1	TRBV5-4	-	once	TGTGCCAGCAGCTTGGGTACTGAAGCTTTCTTT	CASSLGTEAFF
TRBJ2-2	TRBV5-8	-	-	TGTGCCAGCAGCTTCCAAAACTTGTTTTTCGGGGAGCTGTTTTTT	CASSFQNLFFGELFF
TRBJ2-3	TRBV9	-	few	TGTGCCAGCAGCGTTTTACAGACAGATACGCAGTATTTT	CASSVLQTDTQYF
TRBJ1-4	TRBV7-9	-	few	TGTGCCAGCAGTCTTAGGAGGGATCGGGATGAAAAACTGTTTTTT	CASSLRRDRDEKLFF
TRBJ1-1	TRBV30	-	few	TGTGCCTGGAGTGTACAATCGGATTTGGAAGCTTTCTTT	CAWSVQSDLEAFF
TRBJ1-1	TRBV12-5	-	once	TGTGCTAGTGTGACCCAGGGGACCACTGAAGCTTTCTTT	CASVTQGTTEAFF
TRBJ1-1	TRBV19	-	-	TGTGCCAGTAGTAATTCTGGTCGACTTGGGGCTTTCTTT	CASSNSGRLGAFF
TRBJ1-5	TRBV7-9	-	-	TGTGCCAGCAGCTTTGGTACAGGGAGCAATCAGCCCCAGCATTTT	CASSFGTGSNQPQHF
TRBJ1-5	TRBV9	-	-	TGTGCCAGCAGCGTAAACTGGGAGGGGCCCCAGCATTTT	CASSVNWEGPQHF
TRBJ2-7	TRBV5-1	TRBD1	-	TGCGCCAGCAGCTTTGGACAGGGCCCCTACGAGCAGTACTTC	CASSFGQGPYEQYF
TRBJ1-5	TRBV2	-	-	TGTGCCAGCAGGCCTGACAGGACATCGCAGCCCCAGCATTTT	CASRPDRTSQPQHF
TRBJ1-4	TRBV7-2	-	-	TGTGCCAGCAGCCCGTTTGGTGAAAAACTGTTTTTT	CASSPFGEKLFF
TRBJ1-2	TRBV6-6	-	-	TGTGCCAGCGGTTCTGTGGGGACGTGGGGCTACACCTTC	CASGSVGTWGYTF
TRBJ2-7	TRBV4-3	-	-	TGCGCCAGCAGCCCCTACCCTGGCGGAAGCTCCTACGAGCAGTACTTC	CASSPYPGGSSYEQYF
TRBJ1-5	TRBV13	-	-	TGTGCCAGCAGCTTAGGTCGGCAGCCCCAGCATTTT	CASSLGRQPQHF
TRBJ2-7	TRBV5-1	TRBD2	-	TGCGCCAGCAGCTTGGATGGGACTACCTTCTACGAGCAGTACTTC	CASSLDGTTFYEQYF